A single sample gave rise to the 32 T cell receptor beta chains below, sequenced in a study of early stage breast cancer tumors. Assay: immunoSEQ multiplex PCR; the TCRdb copy retains only in-frame clones and omits some. The sample lists about 50,000 clones; roughly 78% were seen once. Sequenced sample: blood. The receptors here all came from a person in their 40s with breast cancer.

The rearrangement uses TRBV5-1 and TRBJ2-3; 7 bases agree with TRBD2. V trimming: 3 bases; J trimming: 2 bases; junction bases outside the gene matches: 6. In germline, CDR1 is SGHRS, CDR2 YFSETQ. This CDR3 contains 15 residues. CDR3 loop: CASSWAGVLTDTQYF. The CDR3, as DNA: TGCGCCAGCAGCTGGGCGGGAGTCCTCACAGATACGCAGTATTTT.

V is TRBV10-2 and J is TRBJ2-2; 12 nucleotides line up with TRBD1. V gave up 3 bases and J gave up 5 bases; unmatched junction bases: 4. The CDR3 has 16 residues. Germline-derived CDR1 and CDR2 are WSHSY and SAAADI. The CDR3, as DNA: TGCGCCAGCAGTGACTCGGGACAGGGGGCAACCGGGGAGCTGTTTTTT. Protein product: CASSDSGQGATGELFF.

This clone was counted a single time. The chain has TRBV7-9 and TRBJ2-4; D remains unclear. The V end lost 5 bases, the J end lost 7 bases, and 15 bases lay between the germline ends. The CDR3 has 14 residues. Per germline, CDR1 SEHNR and CDR2 FQNEAQ (reference sequence). The CDR3 DNA reads TGTGCCAGCAGCCCAGTAGAAACGGTGAACATTCAGTACTTC. It translates to CASSPVETVNIQYF.

This clone was recorded a few times. The genes are TRBV15 and TRBJ1-5; the D is unclear. The CDR3 spans 15 residues. The germline CDR1 and CDR2 sequences are LNHNV and YYDKDF (reference sequence). The V and J ends lost 0 bases and 4 bases respectively, with 10 bases between them. Written as DNA, the CDR3 is TGTGCCACCAGCAGAGACTCGCGAAGTAATCAGCCCCAGCATTTT. Translating gives CATSRDSRSNQPQHF.

This clone appeared a few times. The chain joins TRBV9 to TRBJ2-1, with D possibly matching TRBD1 (5 bases). V was cut by 0 bases and J by 7 bases, with 17 bases left in between. In germline, CDR1 is SGDLS, CDR2 YYNGEE. The CDR3 runs to 16 residues. CDR3 sequence: CASSVADNQGWNEQFF. The CDR3 region has the DNA TGTGCCAGCAGCGTAGCGGACAATCAAGGCTGGAATGAGCAGTTCTTC.

The chain has TRBV18 and TRBJ2-3; D possibly matches TRBD1 or TRBD2 (5 bases each). Germline V CDR1 and CDR2: KGHSH, LQKENI. The length of the CDR3 is 13 residues. Trimming pared 3 bases from V and 12 bases from J, leaving 16 bases between. The CDR3 DNA sequence: TGTGCCAGCTCACCGGGACCGGTTATCGGCCAGTATTTT. This gives the protein CASSPGPVIGQYF.

This clone was counted a single time. This chain uses TRBV15 with TRBJ2-2; D ambiguous. This CDR3 has 15 amino acids. Germline CDR1 reads LNHNV; CDR2 reads YYDKDF (reference sequence). Trimming removed 0 bases at V and 5 bases at J, with 10 bases between. CDR3 DNA sequence: TGTGCCACCAGCAGAGACCCGACGACTACCGGGGAGCTGTTTTTT. This translates into CATSRDPTTTGELFF.

The CDR3 DNA reads TGTGCCAGCAGCTTAGGGGACAGGGTCACCCCCTCCTACGAGCAGTACTTC. This translates into CASSLGDRVTPSYEQYF. This chain uses TRBV11-3 with TRBJ2-7, with 9 bases that match TRBD1. Germline lookup yields CDR1 SGHNT and CDR2 YENEEA. The CDR3 length is 17 residues. V was clipped by 1 base and J by 0 bases; unmatched bases: 7. Together with reference TRBV11-3 and TRBJ2-7, the CDR3 gives the full variable domain: EAGVVQSPRYKIIEKKQPVAFWCNPISGHNTLYWYLQNLGQGPELLIRYENEEAVDDSQLPKDRFSAERLKGVDSTLKIQPAELGDSAVYLCASSLGDRVTPSYEQYFGPGTRLTVT.

This chain links TRBV11-3 with TRBJ2-7, with D perhaps TRBD1 (6 bases). Germline CDR1 is SGHNT and CDR2 is YENEEA. This CDR3 is 14 amino acids long. V dropped 5 bases and J dropped 2 bases, with 13 bases sitting between them. CDR3 in DNA: TGTGCCAGCAGCGAGGGACACCCCACCTACGAGCAGTACTTC. Protein: CASSEGHPTYEQYF.

The chain employs TRBV19 and TRBJ2-7, with 10 bases fitting TRBD1. Losses at the gene ends were 8 bases for V and 0 bases for J; bases not matched to a gene: 4. The CDR3 contains 14 residues. CDR1 and CDR2 from the germline V gene are LNHDA and SQIVND (reference sequence). The CDR3 is CASGDRGNSYEQYF. The CDR3 DNA sequence: TGTGCCAGTGGGGACAGGGGAAACTCCTACGAGCAGTACTTC.

The chain employs TRBV5-1 and TRBJ2-7; possible D gene TRBD1, 6 bases. Per germline, CDR1 SGHRS and CDR2 YFSETQ. Trimming left V 4 bases short and J 3 bases short, with 11 bases between. The CDR3 spans 13 residues. CDR3 coding DNA: TGCGCCAGCAGCCCCGGGACAATCTACGAGCAGTACTTC. This codes for CASSPGTIYEQYF.

This rearrangement joins TRBV4-1 to TRBJ2-7, with D possibly TRBD2 on 6 matching bases. Trimming took 0 bases from V and 0 from J, leaving 12 bases between them. From germline, CDR1 is MGHRA and CDR2 YSYEKL. The CDR3 spans 16 residues. CDR3 coding DNA: TGCGCCAGCAGCCAAGAACTAGCTTTACCCTCCTACGAGCAGTACTTC. This translates into CASSQELALPSYEQYF.

V is TRBV5-1 and J is TRBJ2-5; the match to TRBD2 covers 9 bases. This CDR3 contains 18 residues. Trimming removed 3 bases from V and 0 bases from J; junction bases left unmatched: 12. The germline gives CDR1 SGHRS, CDR2 YFSETQ. The CDR3 protein is CASSSDLAGKKNQETQYF. The DNA of the CDR3 is TGCGCCAGCAGCTCCGACCTAGCGGGAAAGAAGAACCAAGAGACCCAGTACTTC.

The V and J genes are TRBV18 and TRBJ2-7; D uncertain. The CDR3 is 20 residues long. CDR1 is KGHSH, CDR2 LQKENI, per germline. V was clipped by 1 base and J by 4 bases, with 29 bases between them. The CDR3 region is CASSPRVAENNPTIQYEQYF. The CDR3 DNA sequence: TGTGCCAGCTCACCACGGGTCGCAGAAAACAACCCCACTATCCAATACGAGCAGTACTTC.

The sample holds one count of this clone. V is TRBV10-2 and J is TRBJ1-2; TRBD1 might be the D (6 bases). The length of the CDR3 is 11 residues. Between the trimmed V and J ends, which lost 3 bases and 8 bases, there was a span of 7 bases. Germline CDR1 WSHSY, CDR2 SAAADI. Here the CDR3 reads CASSEGGGYTF. In nucleotides, the CDR3 is TGCGCCAGCAGTGAAGGGGGAGGCTACACCTTC.

V gene TRBV5-4 combines with J gene TRBJ1-1; possible D gene TRBD1, 6 bases. CDR1 and CDR2 from the germline V gene are SGHNT and YYREEE (reference sequence). The CDR3 is 13 amino acids. Trimming removed 1 base from V and 9 bases from J, with 13 bases in between. Written as DNA, the CDR3 is TGTGCCAGCAGCTTGAGGGGGGCGGTCCAAGCTTTCTTT. Translating it yields CASSLRGAVQAFF.

The chain is built from TRBV6-5 and TRBJ1-2, with D hard to call. CDR3 length equals 12 residues. Germline V CDR1 and CDR2: MNHEY, SVGAGI. The ends were cut back, 6 bases at V and 4 bases at J, with 9 bases in the middle. DNA for the CDR3: TGTGCCAGCAGGAAGACCTCCTATGGCTACACCTTC. It encodes CASRKTSYGYTF.

The chain uses TRBV25-1 and TRBJ2-7; 12 bases agree with TRBD2. V gave up 4 bases and J gave up 4 bases; unmatched junction bases: 8. Germline values: CDR1 MGHDK, CDR2 SYGVNS. CDR3 length: 16 amino acids. Written as DNA, the CDR3 is TGTGCCAGCAGTGGAGGGGGAGGGACTAGCGGGTACGAGCAGTACTTC. It specifies CASSGGGGTSGYEQYF.

The chain carries TRBV14 and TRBJ1-3; D perhaps matches TRBD1 (5 bases). The CDR3 totals 15 residues. Per the germline V gene, CDR1 is SGHDN and CDR2 is FVKESK. V lost 1 base and J lost 4, with 11 bases in between. The DNA of the CDR3 is TGTGCCAGCAGCCAAGGGGCAGGGACCGGAAACACCATATATTTT. Its protein is CASSQGAGTGNTIYF.

The rearrangement links TRBV9 to TRBJ2-7; D gene ambiguous. Germline V gene lookup returns CDR1 SGDLS and CDR2 YYNGEE. V was trimmed by 3 bases and J by 5 bases, leaving 9 bases between them. CDR3 size: 12 residues. The CDR3 coding sequence is TGTGCCAGCAGCGGGAGAAGCGACGAGCAGTACTTC. Its translation: CASSGRSDEQYF.

V is TRBV21-1 and J is TRBJ1-5; the table gives TRBD1 as D, unverified against the DNA. TRBV21-1 is a known pseudogene. This CDR3 is 17 amino acids long. The CDR3 DNA reads TGTGCCAGCAGCAAAATTGGTACAGGGCATAGGGGTCAGCCCCAGCATTTT. Protein sequence: CASSKIGTGHRGQPQHF.

The rearrangement joins TRBV5-5 to TRBJ2-7; 10 bases map to TRBD2. Trimming at V came to 2 bases and at J to 4 bases, leaving 3 bases not matched to a gene. CDR1 SGHKS and CDR2 YYEKEE come from the germline V gene (reference sequence). The length of the CDR3 is 14 residues. As DNA, the CDR3 is TGTGCCAGCAGCTTAAAACTAGCGGGATACGAGCAGTACTTC. Its protein product is CASSLKLAGYEQYF.

The chain links TRBV6-5 to TRBJ2-5; D may be TRBD1 or TRBD2 (5 bases each). The ends were cut back, 0 bases at V and 5 bases at J, with 7 bases in the middle. The CDR3 is 13 residues long. Germline V gene data show CDR1 as MNHEY and CDR2 as SVGAGI. The CDR3 DNA follows: TGTGCCAGCAGTTACTCTTGGGGGGAGACCCAGTACTTC. Its translation is CASSYSWGETQYF.

The chain combines TRBV7-2 with TRBJ2-5, with D unresolved. CDR3 length equals 15 residues. CDR1 SGHTA and CDR2 FQGNSA come from the germline V gene. The V and J ends lost 4 bases and 1 base respectively, with 13 bases between them. DNA of the CDR3: TGTGCCAGCAGCTCCTACCGGAATGGCCAAGAGACCCAGTACTTC. Translated, it gives CASSSYRNGQETQYF.

V usage is TRBV6-1 and J usage is TRBJ1-1; D might be TRBD1 (6 bases). CDR3 length: 15 amino acids. V dropped 2 bases and J dropped 6 bases, with 16 bases sitting between them. CDR1 is MNHNS and CDR2 is SASEGT in the germline V gene. Here the CDR3 DNA reads TGTGCCAGCAGTGAATATCTGGGGGCGCGTGCTGAAGCTTTCTTT. It translates to CASSEYLGARAEAFF.

The chain joins TRBV4-1 to TRBJ1-1; perhaps TRBD1 as D (5 bases). This CDR3 comprises 14 residues. V was pared by 0 bases and J by 4 bases, with 9 bases between. Germline V gene data show CDR1 as MGHRA and CDR2 as YSYEKL. The chain's CDR3 is CASSQDKGLTEAFF. Written as DNA, the CDR3 is TGCGCCAGCAGCCAAGACAAGGGGCTCACTGAAGCTTTCTTT.

The rearrangement joins TRBV5-1 to TRBJ1-5, with 8 bases fitting TRBD1. Germline V lookup: CDR1 SGHRS, CDR2 YFSETQ. This CDR3 is 16 amino acids long. The junction had 6 bases not matched to a gene; V was cut back by 0 bases and J by 4 bases. CDR3 amino acids: CASSLAPTGGNQPQHF. In DNA form, the CDR3 reads TGCGCCAGCAGCTTGGCGCCAACAGGGGGGAATCAGCCCCAGCATTTT.

The chain combines TRBV5-1 with TRBJ2-2, with 7 nucleotides matching TRBD2. V was pared by 2 bases and J by 0 bases, with 1 base of the junction left unmatched. The CDR3 is 15 amino acids. The germline CDR1 and CDR2 sequences are SGHRS and YFSETQ. The CDR3 is CASSFSGSNTGELFF. CDR3 in DNA: TGCGCCAGCAGCTTTAGCGGGTCGAACACCGGGGAGCTGTTTTTT.

The chain joins TRBV5-1 to TRBJ1-4; TRBD1 is a possible D gene (5 bases). This CDR3 spans 14 amino acids. Germline CDR1 is SGHRS and CDR2 is YFSETQ. V shed 1 base and J shed 5 bases, with 9 bases lying between them. CDR3 bases: TGCGCCAGCAGCTTGACCCAGGGAAATGAAAAACTGTTTTTT. It translates to CASSLTQGNEKLFF.

The chain combines TRBV6-5 with TRBJ1-2; 9 bases are a match to TRBD1. This CDR3 has 13 residues. Trimming cost V 5 bases and J 3 bases; bases outside gene matches: 1. Germline loops: CDR1 MNHEY, CDR2 SVGAGI. The CDR3 is CASSRTGDYGYTF. The CDR3 nucleotides are TGTGCCAGCAGTCGGACAGGGGACTATGGCTACACCTTC.

The chain links TRBV10-1 to TRBJ2-7; 13 nucleotides line up with TRBD2. The trim removed 0 bases at V and 5 bases at J, leaving 7 bases unmatched. Germline V gives CDR1 WNHNN, CDR2 SYGVQD (reference sequence). The CDR3 runs 17 residues. CDR3 sequence reads: CASSESRGLAGFDEQYF. Written as DNA, the CDR3 is TGCGCCAGCAGTGAGTCGAGGGGACTAGCGGGATTCGACGAGCAGTACTTC.

The chain employs TRBV6-1 and TRBJ1-4; D unclear. Germline V gene sequence: CDR1 MNHNS, CDR2 SASEGT. The CDR3 runs 16 residues. V shed 2 bases and J shed 9 bases, with 19 bases lying between them. The CDR3 protein is CASSEIGGLNDKKLFF. As DNA, the CDR3 is TGTGCCAGCAGTGAAATCGGAGGACTCAACGATAAAAAACTGTTTTTT.